The 28 T cell receptor beta chains given below trace back to one sample, sequenced in a study of blood T cell repertoires in COVID-19. TCRdb's table, derived via immunoSEQ multiplex PCR, lists solely in-frame clones and lacks some. The data contain more than 450,000 clones, roughly 87% of them singletons. Material for sequencing was PBMCs or T cells enriched from blood (not recorded which). Every receptor here comes from a woman under 30 who had recovered from COVID-19.

The rearrangement links TRBV3-1 (or the pseudogene TRBV3-2) to TRBJ2-5, with a weak D call TRBD1 (7 bases). CDR1 LGHDT and CDR2 YNNKEL come from the germline V gene (reference sequence). The V gene lost 3 bases and the J gene lost 7 bases, with 18 bases spanning the gap. This CDR3 is built from 15 residues. The CDR3 protein is CASSHDREALGTQYF. In DNA form, the CDR3 reads TGTGCCAGCAGCCACGACAGGGAGGCGTTGGGGACCCAGTACTTC.

J is TRBJ1-5 and V is TRBV5-6; a weak D match, TRBD1 (5 bases). CDR1 is SGHDT and CDR2 is YYEEEE in the germline V gene. There are 13 residues in the CDR3. V dropped 2 bases and J dropped 7 bases, with 10 bases sitting between them. In DNA form, the CDR3 reads TGTGCCAGCAGCTTCAGGGTAAGACAGCCCCAGCATTTT. It encodes CASSFRVRQPQHF.

The CDR3 here is CASSSAWTASNSPLHF. The CDR3 region has the DNA TGTGCCAGTAGTAGCGCCTGGACAGCTAGTAATTCACCCCTCCACTTT. The chain combines TRBV19 with TRBJ1-6; weak D call: TRBD1 (6 bases). The CDR3 length is 16 residues. V was trimmed by 4 bases and J by 6 bases, leaving 16 bases between them. The V gene's germline CDR1 is LNHDA and CDR2 SQIVND (reference sequence). Variable domain in full (rest from reference TRBV19 and TRBJ1-6): DGGITQSPKYLFRKEGQNVTLSCEQNLNHDAMYWYRQDPGQGLRLIYYSQIVNDFQKGDIAEGYSVSREKKESFPLTVTSAQKNPTAFYLCASSSAWTASNSPLHFGNGTRLTVT.

CDR3 nucleotide sequence: TGTGCCAGTAGTATCCGGGACAGGGACACTGAAGCTTTCTTT. It translates to CASSIRDRDTEAFF. The J gene is TRBJ1-1, the V gene TRBV19; 9 bases are shared with TRBD1. The CDR3 has 14 residues. The germline gives CDR1 LNHDA, CDR2 SQIVND (reference sequence). V trimming: 3 bases; J trimming: 3 bases; junction bases outside the gene matches: 2.

The J gene is TRBJ1-1, the V gene TRBV5-4, with D perhaps TRBD1 (6 bases). Trimming stripped 1 base from V and 1 base from J, with 20 bases between. Germline V CDR1 and CDR2: SGHNT, YYREEE (reference sequence). The length of the CDR3 is 18 residues. The CDR3: CASSLMQLIQGPNTEAFF. The CDR3 DNA is TGTGCCAGCAGCTTGATGCAATTAATTCAGGGGCCGAACACTGAAGCTTTCTTT.

This chain connects TRBV6-6 to TRBJ1-2; 7 bases agree with TRBD1. Germline V lookup: CDR1 MNHNY, CDR2 SVGAGI (reference sequence). Germline trimming cut 6 bases from V and 6 bases from J; bases unmatched to any gene: 10. This CDR3 has 14 residues. The CDR3 is CASSGLRQGHGYTF. In nucleotides, the CDR3 is TGTGCCAGCAGCGGCTTACGACAGGGACATGGCTACACCTTC.

V gene TRBV5-6 combines with J gene TRBJ1-3, with D uncertain. The V gene's germline CDR1 is SGHDT and CDR2 YYEEEE. Trimming removed 4 bases at V and 4 bases at J, with 12 bases between. The CDR3 totals 14 residues. CDR3 protein: CASSRVLRGNTIYF. The CDR3 DNA reads TGTGCCAGCAGCCGGGTTTTGAGGGGAAACACCATATATTTT. The full variable domain, in which reference TRBV5-6 and TRBJ1-3 provide the parts outside the CDR3, is DAGVTQSPTHLIKTRGQQVTLRCSPKSGHDTVSWYQQALGQGPQFIFQYYEEEERQRGNFPDRFSGHQFPNYSSELNVNALLLGDSALYLCASSRVLRGNTIYFGEGSWLTVV.

This clone has only one observation. The J gene is TRBJ2-1, the V gene TRBV2, with D uncertain. CDR3 size: 15 residues. Trimming pared 5 bases from V and 12 bases from J, leaving 23 bases between. Looked up from germline, CDR1 is SNHLY and CDR2 is FYNNEI. Here the CDR3 DNA reads TGTGCCAGCAGTTCAGGCAGAGCCGTGATGGTCTCGCAGTTCTTC. The encoded protein is CASSSGRAVMVSQFF.

The J gene is TRBJ2-3, the V gene TRBV7-6, with D uncertain. CDR3 length: 13 amino acids. V was clipped by 2 bases and J by 3 bases, with 6 bases between them. Germline lookup yields CDR1 SGHVS and CDR2 FNYEAQ. CDR3 region: CASSLPGTDTQYF. The CDR3 DNA sequence: TGTGCCAGCAGCTTACCCGGGACAGATACGCAGTATTTT.

The gene calls are TRBV7-9 and TRBJ1-5; D uncertain. V was trimmed by 4 bases and J by 5 bases, leaving 12 bases between them. The CDR3 contains 14 residues. The germline V gene has CDR1 SEHNR and CDR2 FQNEAQ (reference sequence). The CDR3 DNA is TGTGCCAGCAGCTCGTTCCTAGCAGATCAGCCCCAGCATTTT. Its protein product is CASSSFLADQPQHF.

The V gene is TRBV29-1, the J gene TRBJ1-4, with TRBD1 identical over 7 bases. Germline assignment: CDR1 SQVTM and CDR2 ANQGSEA. The V and J ends lost 8 bases and 5 bases, in that order; junction bases with no gene match: 8. The CDR3 sequence is 13 residues long. CDR3 loop: CSSRDRGNEKLFF. Written as DNA, the CDR3 is TGCAGCTCTCGGGACAGAGGGAATGAAAAACTGTTTTTT.

The chain has TRBV30 and TRBJ1-4; D is possibly TRBD1 (5 bases). Germline CDR1 reads GTSNPN; CDR2 reads SVGIG (reference sequence). The CDR3 totals 13 residues. V lost 3 bases and J 6 bases, leaving 11 bases between the germline ends. In nucleotides, the CDR3 is TGTGCCTGGAGCGACGGGGGATATGAAAAACTGTTTTTT. The encoded protein is CAWSDGGYEKLFF. Filled out from reference TRBV30 and TRBJ1-4, the complete variable domain reads SQTIHQWPATLVQPVGSPLSLECTVEGTSNPNLYWYRQAAGRGLQLLFYSVGIGQISSEVPQNLSASRPQDRQFILSSKKLLLSDSGFYLCAWSDGGYEKLFFGSGTQLSVL.

This chain joins TRBV12-3 or TRBV12-4 and TRBJ1-2; 11 bases match TRBD1. J lost 8 bases, V lost 6 bases, and 5 bases had no gene match. The CDR3 contains 13 residues. The CDR3 DNA reads TGTGCCAGCAGGGGGACAGGGGGTTGGGGCTACACCTTC. Protein sequence: CASRGTGGWGYTF.

V is TRBV30 and J is TRBJ1-1, with D hard to call. CDR1 and CDR2 from the germline V gene are GTSNPN and SVGIG (reference sequence). This CDR3 is 11 amino acids long. Trimming removed 5 bases at V and 7 bases at J, with 11 bases between. The DNA for the CDR3 is TGTGCCTGGGCCGACATTATTGAAGCTTTCTTT. Protein sequence: CAWADIIEAFF.

V is TRBV5-1 and J is TRBJ1-2, with 7 bases identical to TRBD1. Trimming removed 0 bases from V and 0 bases from J; junction bases left unmatched: 8. Germline-derived CDR1 and CDR2 are SGHRS and YFSETQ. The CDR3 spans 17 residues. The CDR3 DNA is TGCGCCAGCAGCTTGGCCCCCCGCGACAGGGCTAACTATGGCTACACCTTC. Protein: CASSLAPRDRANYGYTF.

The chain carries TRBV28 and TRBJ2-7, with D possibly being TRBD1 (5 bases). V was trimmed by 5 bases and J by 1 base, leaving 18 bases between them. Germline CDR1 and CDR2: MDHEN and SYDVKM. The length of the CDR3 is 16 residues. CDR3 DNA: TGTGCCAGCAGTCCACCCACTGGACACCGATCCTACGAGCAGTACTTC. Its translation: CASSPPTGHRSYEQYF.

The V gene is TRBV28, the J gene TRBJ2-4; weak D call: TRBD2 (5 bases). The CDR3 sequence is 15 residues long. V lost 4 bases, J lost 1 base, and 11 bases lay in between. From germline, CDR1 is MDHEN and CDR2 SYDVKM. CDR3 bases: TGTGCCAGCAGTTCAACTGGGGAGGCCAAAAACATTCAGTACTTC. Protein sequence: CASSSTGEAKNIQYF.

The chain's CDR3 is CASSFGTAEAFF. CDR3 nucleotides: TGTGCCAGCAGCTTCGGGACAGCTGAAGCTTTCTTT. The chain is built from TRBV5-6 and TRBJ1-1; 7 positions agree with TRBD1. Germline assignment: CDR1 SGHDT and CDR2 YYEEEE. There are 12 residues in the CDR3. With 2 bases clipped from V and 6 bases from J, the junction kept 1 base outside the gene matches.

The chain is built from TRBV27 and TRBJ2-7; D unresolved. This CDR3 has 13 residues. From germline, CDR1 is MNHEY and CDR2 SMNVEV (reference sequence). Deletions cut 3 bases from V and 6 bases from J, with 12 bases between. The CDR3: CASSFGLYGEQYF. CDR3 nucleotides: TGTGCCAGCAGTTTCGGTCTATACGGCGAGCAGTACTTC.

The genes are TRBV7-9 and TRBJ1-1; 7 bases fit TRBD1. V shed 5 bases, J shed 8 bases, and the junction held 11 bases outside the gene matches. Germline values: CDR1 SEHNR, CDR2 FQNEAQ (reference sequence). CDR3 length: 14 residues. The CDR3 loop reads CASSPGTETLEAFF. The CDR3 DNA sequence: TGTGCCAGCAGCCCCGGGACAGAAACCCTGGAAGCTTTCTTT.

This sequence joins TRBV30 and TRBJ1-5, with TRBD1 as a possible D gene (5 bases). Trimming removed 0 bases from V and 5 bases from J, with 11 bases in between. From germline, CDR1 is GTSNPN and CDR2 SVGIG (reference sequence). The CDR3 totals 14 residues. The CDR3 loop is CAWSVTGGDQPQHF. CDR3 nucleotide sequence: TGTGCCTGGAGTGTAACGGGGGGGGATCAGCCCCAGCATTTT.

Only one count was recorded for this clone. This chain uses TRBV19 with TRBJ1-1; tentatively, D is TRBD1 (5 bases). This CDR3 has 13 amino acids. Trimming took 7 bases from V and 4 from J, leaving 13 bases between them. CDR1 is LNHDA and CDR2 is SQIVND in the germline V gene (reference sequence). Here the CDR3 reads CASTYTGGTEAFF. The CDR3 DNA reads TGTGCCAGTACCTATACGGGGGGCACTGAAGCTTTCTTT.

This clone has only one observation. The CDR3 region has the DNA TGTGCCAGCAGCGAGGAGAGGAGGAAGGATGAGCAGTTCTTC. Its translation is CASSEERRKDEQFF. This chain links TRBV11-2 with TRBJ2-1; D might be TRBD2 (5 bases). This CDR3 has 14 amino acids. Germline V gene sequence: CDR1 SGHAT, CDR2 FQNNGV. Trimming removed 5 bases at V and 8 bases at J, with 16 bases between.

Comment on this clone: The same CDR3 also results from other DNA sequences found in this sample. The chain links TRBV30 to TRBJ1-2, with D uncertain. The CDR3 is 12 residues long. Trimming took 1 base from V and 2 from J, leaving 5 bases between them. Per the germline V gene, CDR1 is GTSNPN and CDR2 is SVGIG (reference sequence). The CDR3: CAWSAGNYGYTF. The CDR3 DNA sequence: TGTGCCTGGAGTGCAGGAAACTATGGCTACACCTTC.

The rearrangement joins TRBV18 to TRBJ2-7; TRBD2 matches at 7 bases. This CDR3 contains 15 residues. Unmatched junction bases numbered 7, after V lost 2 bases and J lost 3 bases. Germline assignment: CDR1 KGHSH and CDR2 LQKENI. The DNA for the CDR3 is TGTGCCAGCTCACCAGGGAGGGGAAGAGACTACGAGCAGTACTTC. Its translation: CASSPGRGRDYEQYF.

The chain employs TRBV2 and TRBJ1-3, with D perhaps matching TRBD1 (6 bases). The CDR3 sequence is 15 residues long. The germline CDR1 and CDR2 sequences are SNHLY and FYNNEI. The germline V and J ends were trimmed by 7 bases and 3 bases, with 16 bases remaining between them. The CDR3 region is CASKGQGNIGNTIYF. The CDR3 nucleotides read TGTGCCAGCAAGGGGCAGGGGAATATTGGAAACACCATATATTTT.

This clone was observed a single time. This sequence joins TRBV11-2 and TRBJ2-5; tentatively, D is TRBD2 (7 bases). Germline assignment: CDR1 SGHAT and CDR2 FQNNGV. The CDR3 runs to 16 residues. The V end lost 4 bases, the J end lost 3 bases, and 18 bases lay between the germline ends. In nucleotides, the CDR3 is TGTGCCAGCAGCTCCCTCGAGGGGGGGCGGGAAGAGACCCAGTACTTC. This codes for CASSSLEGGREETQYF.

This chain uses TRBV13 with TRBJ2-3; no clear D gene. V lost 4 bases and J 3 bases, leaving 14 bases between the germline ends. The CDR3 runs to 15 residues. The germline V gene has CDR1 PRHDT and CDR2 FYEKMQ (reference sequence). DNA of the CDR3: TGTGCCAGCAGCTCACGGGTGGTACGGACAGATACGCAGTATTTT. Protein product: CASSSRVVRTDTQYF.